This TCR beta chain was observed in a study of CD4 and CD8 cells across lung adenocarcinoma regions. The patients had localized lung adenocarcinoma, a non-small cell subtype. Relative to its sample, this clonotype is medium-sized. Via MiXCR, TCRdb re-called the PCR reads, giving one row per CDR3 protein. The repertoire has approximately 10,000 distinct CDR3 sequences, about 59% of them found once; the top ten carry about 87%. Sequencing was done on a sample of CD8+ T cells from the margin of a lung tumor. The clonotype comes from a male donor with lung adenocarcinoma. The CD4 and CD8 labels of this study may be unreliable.

The CDR3 DNA is TGTGCCAGCAGTTACGGGGGCTTCGATGAGCAGTTCTTC. Its translation: CASSYGGFDEQFF. The genes are TRBV6-5 and TRBJ2-1; D perhaps matches TRBD1 (6 bases). V was pared by 2 bases and J by 8 bases, with 10 bases between. Germline V gene data show CDR1 as MNHEY and CDR2 as SVGAGI. The CDR3 consists of 13 residues.